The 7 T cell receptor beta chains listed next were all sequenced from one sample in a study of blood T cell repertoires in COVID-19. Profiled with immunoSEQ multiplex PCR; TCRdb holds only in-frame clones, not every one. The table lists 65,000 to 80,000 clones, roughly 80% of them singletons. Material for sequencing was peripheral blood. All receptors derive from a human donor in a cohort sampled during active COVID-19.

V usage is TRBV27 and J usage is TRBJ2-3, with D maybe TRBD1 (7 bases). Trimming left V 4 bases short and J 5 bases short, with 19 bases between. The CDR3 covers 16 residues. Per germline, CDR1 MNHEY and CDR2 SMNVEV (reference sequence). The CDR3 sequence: CASSSPRRQGGDTQYF. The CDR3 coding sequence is TGTGCCAGCAGTTCCCCTAGAAGACAGGGAGGAGATACGCAGTATTTT.

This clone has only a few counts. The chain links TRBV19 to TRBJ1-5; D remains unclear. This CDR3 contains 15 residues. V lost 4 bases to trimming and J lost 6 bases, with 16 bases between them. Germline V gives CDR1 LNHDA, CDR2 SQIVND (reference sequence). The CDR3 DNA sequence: TGTGCCAGTAGTACTTTCGGGGAATGGGGTCAGCCCCAGCATTTT. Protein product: CASSTFGEWGQPQHF. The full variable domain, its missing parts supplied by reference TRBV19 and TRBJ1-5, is DGGITQSPKYLFRKEGQNVTLSCEQNLNHDAMYWYRQDPGQGLRLIYYSQIVNDFQKGDIAEGYSVSREKKESFPLTVTSAQKNPTAFYLCASSTFGEWGQPQHFGDGTRLSIL.

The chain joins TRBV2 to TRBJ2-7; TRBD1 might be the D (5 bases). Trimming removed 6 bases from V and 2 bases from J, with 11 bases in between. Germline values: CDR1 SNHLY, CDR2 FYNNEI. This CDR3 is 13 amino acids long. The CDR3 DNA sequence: TGTGCCAGCAGCACCACAGGTACCTACGAGCAGTACTTC. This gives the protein CASSTTGTYEQYF. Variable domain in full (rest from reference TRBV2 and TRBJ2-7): EPEVTQTPSHQVTQMGQEVILRCVPISNHLYFYWYRQILGQKVEFLVSFYNNEISEKSEIFDDQFSVERPDGSNFTLKIRSTKLEDSAMYFCASSTTGTYEQYFGPGTRLTVT.

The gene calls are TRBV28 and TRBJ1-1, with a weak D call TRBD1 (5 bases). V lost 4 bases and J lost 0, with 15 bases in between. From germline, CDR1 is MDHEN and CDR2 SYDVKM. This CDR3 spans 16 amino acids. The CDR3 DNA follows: TGTGCCAGCAGTTCGCCAGGTCGGGGGATGAACACTGAAGCTTTCTTT. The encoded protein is CASSSPGRGMNTEAFF.

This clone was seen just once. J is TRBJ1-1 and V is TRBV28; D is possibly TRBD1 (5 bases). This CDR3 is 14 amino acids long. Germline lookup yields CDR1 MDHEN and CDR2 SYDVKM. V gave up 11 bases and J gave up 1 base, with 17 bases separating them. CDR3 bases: TGTGCCTCCGGCGGGGGAATGGGGAACACTGAAGCTTTCTTT. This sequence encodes CASGGGMGNTEAFF.

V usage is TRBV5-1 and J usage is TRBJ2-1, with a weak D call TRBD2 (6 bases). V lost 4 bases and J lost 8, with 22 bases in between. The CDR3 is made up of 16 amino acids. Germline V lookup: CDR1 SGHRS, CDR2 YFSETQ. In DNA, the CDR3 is TGCGCCAGCAGCCCACTAGCATCGGGTGCACACGATGAGCAGTTCTTC. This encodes CASSPLASGAHDEQFF.

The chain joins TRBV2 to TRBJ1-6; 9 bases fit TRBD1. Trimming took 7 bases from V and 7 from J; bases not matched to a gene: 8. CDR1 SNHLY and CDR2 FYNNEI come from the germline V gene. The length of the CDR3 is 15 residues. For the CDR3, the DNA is TGTGCCAGCACCCGATTGGGACAGGGAAATTCACCCCTCCACTTT. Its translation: CASTRLGQGNSPLHF.